Included here is one T cell receptor (beta chain) sequence, with context. Its matching antigen is unknown. CDR1 and CDR2 (germline): SEHNR, FQNEAQ (reference sequence). This CDR3 is 15 amino acids long. The trim removed 4 bases at V and 6 bases at J, leaving 5 bases unmatched. Only in-frame clones appear in the TCRdb table, and some are missing; sequencing was by immunoSEQ multiplex PCR. This sample has 52,000 or so clones, with 85% found just once. The entry originates in a study of T cell responses to AZD1222 COVID-19 vaccine. The study's findings and limits: Spike was spanned by vaccine-associated CD4 TCRs, with dominance at 160-218 and 743-854. Spike-specific TCR depth and breadth grew after two AZD1222 doses. Only five or six AZD1222 recipients were seropositive at baseline. Clonal diversity may have been underestimated in mostly white British donors.

V gene TRBV7-9 combines with J gene TRBJ2-1, with 11 bases that match TRBD2. This sequence was found in an adult in good health. The material sequenced was peripheral blood, taken on day 0 of MenACWY control vaccination. The CDR3 nucleotides read TGTGCCAGCAGCTATAGCGGGAGGGCCCCCAATGAGCAGTTCTTC. This sequence encodes CASSYSGRAPNEQFF.